The rows below give T cell receptor beta chains drawn from one sample of a study of blood T cell repertoires in COVID-19. TCRdb's copy holds only in-frame clones and misses some; the assay was immunoSEQ multiplex PCR. The sample has 100,000 or so clones, roughly 92% seen once; the top ten hold around 1.9%. Sequenced input: peripheral blood. The receptor source for this set is a woman in her fifties or sixties with COVID-19, enrolled during active disease. Both conserved end residues are part of each CDR3. A D gene is named only where the DNA matches it firmly. Clone size is stated in some rows and not others, as once, few, many or a class when expanded.

cdr3_aa: CASSERIQGAPYNSPLHF
cdr3_nt: TGTGCCAGCAGTGAAAGAATTCAGGGGGCCCCCTATAATTCACCCCTCCACTTT
j_call: TRBJ1-6
v_call: TRBV6-1
d_call: TRBD1
clone_size: -

cdr3_aa: CASSFRDMKGYTF
cdr3_nt: TGTGCCAGCAGTTTCCGGGACATGAAAGGCTACACCTTC
j_call: TRBJ1-2
v_call: TRBV12-3/TRBV12-4
d_call: -
clone_size: -

cdr3_aa: CASSLGAGSHSGNTIYF
cdr3_nt: TGTGCCAGCAGCTTAGGGGCGGGGAGTCACTCTGGAAACACCATATATTTT
j_call: TRBJ1-3
v_call: TRBV7-2
d_call: -
clone_size: -

cdr3_aa: CASSYSVDTDTQYF
cdr3_nt: TGTGCCAGCAGTTACTCAGTAGACACAGATACGCAGTATTTT
j_call: TRBJ2-3
v_call: TRBV6-5
d_call: -
clone_size: -

cdr3_aa: CASSLEEGSGANVLTF
cdr3_nt: TGTGCCAGCAGCTTAGAGGAGGGCTCTGGGGCCAACGTCCTGACTTTC
j_call: TRBJ2-6
v_call: TRBV7-6
d_call: -
clone_size: -

cdr3_aa: CASWGRANEQFF
cdr3_nt: TGTGCCAGCTGGGGGAGGGCCAATGAGCAGTTCTTC
j_call: TRBJ2-1
v_call: TRBV28
d_call: TRBD2
clone_size: -

cdr3_aa: CASSWRFRYNSPLHF
cdr3_nt: TGTGCCAGCAGCTGGAGGTTCCGGTATAATTCACCCCTCCACTTT
j_call: TRBJ1-6
v_call: TRBV5-8
d_call: -
clone_size: few

cdr3_aa: CASSLQGRTDTQYF
cdr3_nt: TGCGCCAGCAGCTTGCAGGGCCGCACAGATACGCAGTATTTT
j_call: TRBJ2-3
v_call: TRBV5-1
d_call: -
clone_size: few

cdr3_aa: CASTGTGYTVAGSPLHF
cdr3_nt: TGTGCCAGCACCGGAACAGGGTATACAGTCGCGGGTTCACCCCTCCACTTT
j_call: TRBJ1-6
v_call: TRBV6-4
d_call: -
clone_size: -

cdr3_aa: CASSFPTRDTSLSVEAFF
cdr3_nt: TGTGCCAGCAGTTTTCCTACACGGGACACCTCCCTCAGTGTTGAAGCTTTCTTT
j_call: TRBJ1-1
v_call: TRBV28
d_call: -
clone_size: -